This TCR beta chain was recorded in a study of CD8 T cells in ankylosing spondylitis. This clonotype was detected many times. TCRdb recomputed calls from the 5' RACE reads with MiXCR, one row per CDR3 protein. Among roughly 130,000 distinct CDR3 sequences listed, over 6% were seen once. This CDR3 has 12 amino acids. Germline loops: CDR1 SQVTM, CDR2 ANQGSEA. The specimen sequenced was blood, either unsorted or a sorted T cell fraction (not recorded which). The clonotype originates from a male donor with ankylosing spondylitis or in good health (not recorded which). The chain employs TRBV29-1 and TRBJ2-7; a weak D match, TRBD1 (6 bases). CDR3 sequence: CSCLRDTYEQYF. In DNA, the CDR3 is TGCAGTTGCCTCCGGGACACCTACGAGCAGTACTTC.